This is a list of T cell receptor beta chains from one sample in a study of cytomegalovirus exposure and HLA in healthy donors. Method: immunoSEQ multiplex PCR; TCRdb's copy keeps in-frame clones and lacks some. The sample has 200,000 to 300,000 clones; about 90% are singletons. Sequencing was carried out using PBMCs. Source of these receptors: a man between 18 and 35 years old in good health and CMV-seropositive. CDR3s include the opening cysteine and the closing phenylalanine or tryptophan. D genes are given only for firm matches. The listing skips clone size in some rows; elsewhere it reads once, few, many or a size class.

J	D	size	V	CDR3	DNA
TRBJ2-3	TRBD2	-	TRBV9	CASSVGLAGVADTQYF	TGTGCCAGCAGCGTTGGACTAGCGGGAGTCGCAGATACGCAGTATTTT
TRBJ2-1	TRBD2	-	TRBV29-1	CSVDGTSGGSYNEQFF	TGCAGCGTTGACGGGACTAGCGGGGGATCCTACAATGAGCAGTTCTTC
TRBJ2-1	-	once	TRBV29-1	CSVEDTLLGHEQFF	TGCAGCGTTGAAGATACACTCCTGGGGCATGAGCAGTTCTTC
TRBJ2-7	TRBD1	-	TRBV5-4	CASSLGPWDRVDEQYF	TGTGCCAGCAGTTTAGGACCATGGGACAGGGTGGACGAGCAGTACTTC
TRBJ1-2	TRBD1	-	TRBV29-1	CTTASDREYGYTF	TGCACCACGGCTAGCGACAGGGAGTATGGCTACACCTTC
TRBJ2-3	TRBD2	once	TRBV28	CASRGLAGDTDTQYF	TGTGCCAGCAGGGGGCTAGCGGGAGACACAGATACGCAGTATTTT
TRBJ2-3	-	once	TRBV2	CASSGGIDTDTQYF	TGTGCCAGCAGTGGTGGAATAGACACAGATACGCAGTATTTT
TRBJ1-1	-	-	TRBV30	CAWRVYRDTEAFF	TGTGCCTGGAGGGTCTACAGAGACACTGAAGCTTTCTTT
TRBJ2-7	-	-	TRBV2	CASLQANEQYF	TGTGCCAGCCTCCAGGCTAACGAGCAGTACTTC
TRBJ2-7	-	-	TRBV28	CASSLGDSSYEQYF	TGTGCCAGCAGTTTGGGTGACAGCTCCTACGAGCAGTACTTC
TRBJ2-1	-	-	TRBV6-1	CASSDNQEYNEQFF	TGTGCCAGCAGTGATAATCAGGAGTACAATGAGCAGTTCTTC
TRBJ2-2	TRBD2	-	TRBV28	CASSFPGLAGGVGELFF	TGTGCCAGCAGTTTTCCGGGACTAGCGGGAGGGGTGGGGGAGCTGTTTTTT